This T cell receptor beta chain was sequenced in a study of CD4 T cells in relation to SARS-CoV-2 and coronaviruses. Sequencing was performed with immunoSEQ multiplex PCR; in TCRdb, only in-frame clones are kept and a portion is missing. The sample shows 50,000 to 70,000 clones, about 87% of them seen only once. This CDR3 region has 15 residues. CDR1 and CDR2 (germline): SGHVS, FNYEAQ. Trimming removed 1 base from V and 1 base from J, with 7 bases in between. CD4+ T cells from unexposed donors were obtained before the COVID-19 pandemic (2011-2018). V gene TRBV7-6 combines with J gene TRBJ2-2; no clear D. Sequenced: memory CD4+ T cells from PBMCs. The receptor was isolated from a human donor in good health. The CDR3 sequence: CASSLGSGNTGELFF. The CDR3 nucleotides read TGTGCCAGCAGCTTAGGATCGGGGAACACCGGGGAGCTGTTTTTT.